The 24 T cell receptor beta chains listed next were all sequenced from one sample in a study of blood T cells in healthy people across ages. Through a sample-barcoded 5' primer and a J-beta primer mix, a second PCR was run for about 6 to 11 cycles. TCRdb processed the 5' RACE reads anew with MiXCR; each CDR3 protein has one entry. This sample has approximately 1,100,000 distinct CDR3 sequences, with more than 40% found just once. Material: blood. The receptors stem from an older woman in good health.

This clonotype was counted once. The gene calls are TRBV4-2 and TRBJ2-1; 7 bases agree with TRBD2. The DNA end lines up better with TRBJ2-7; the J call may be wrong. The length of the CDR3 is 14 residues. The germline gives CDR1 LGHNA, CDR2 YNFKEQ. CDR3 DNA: TGTGCCAGCAGCCAAGGGCGGGGGAACAATGAGCAGTACTTC. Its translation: CASSQGRGNNEQYF.

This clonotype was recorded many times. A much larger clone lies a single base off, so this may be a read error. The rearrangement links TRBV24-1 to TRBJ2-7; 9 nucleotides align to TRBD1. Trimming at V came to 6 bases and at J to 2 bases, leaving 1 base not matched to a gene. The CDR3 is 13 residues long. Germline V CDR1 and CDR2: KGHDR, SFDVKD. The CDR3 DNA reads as TGTGCCACCAGTCGACAGGGGGCCTACGAGCAGTACTTC. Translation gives CATSRQGAYEQYF.

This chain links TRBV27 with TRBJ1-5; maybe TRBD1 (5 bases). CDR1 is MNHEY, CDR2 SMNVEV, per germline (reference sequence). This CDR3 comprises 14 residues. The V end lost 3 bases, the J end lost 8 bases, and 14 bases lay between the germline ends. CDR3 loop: CASSLGFGGEPQHF. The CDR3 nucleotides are TGTGCCAGCAGTTTGGGGTTCGGAGGGGAGCCCCAGCATTTT.

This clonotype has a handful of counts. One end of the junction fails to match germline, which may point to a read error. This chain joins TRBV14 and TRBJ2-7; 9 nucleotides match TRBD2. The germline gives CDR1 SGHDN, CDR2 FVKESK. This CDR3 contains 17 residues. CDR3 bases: TGTGCCAGCAGTCAAGCCCCACTAGCGGGCGCTTCCTACGAGCAGTACTTC. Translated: CASSQAPLAGASYEQYF. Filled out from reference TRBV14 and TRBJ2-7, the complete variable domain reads EAGVTQFPSHSVIEKGQTVTLRCDPISGHDNLYWYRRVMGKEIKFLLHFVKESKQDESGMPNNRFLAERTGGTYSTLKVQPAELEDSGVYFCASSQAPLAGASYEQYFGPGTRLTVT.

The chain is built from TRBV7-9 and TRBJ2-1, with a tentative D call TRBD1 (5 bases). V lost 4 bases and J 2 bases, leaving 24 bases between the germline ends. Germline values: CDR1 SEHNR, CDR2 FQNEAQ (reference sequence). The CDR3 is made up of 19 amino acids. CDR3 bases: TGTGCCAGCAGCTCACTGGATAAAGGTACAGGAATCACCTACAATGAGCAGTTCTTC. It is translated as CASSSLDKGTGITYNEQFF.

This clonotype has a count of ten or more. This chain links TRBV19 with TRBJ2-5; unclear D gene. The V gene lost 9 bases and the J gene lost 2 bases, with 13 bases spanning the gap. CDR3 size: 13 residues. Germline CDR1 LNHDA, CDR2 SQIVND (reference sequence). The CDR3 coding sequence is TGTGCCAGCAGCACGGACGGTCAAGAGACCCAGTACTTC. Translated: CASSTDGQETQYF.

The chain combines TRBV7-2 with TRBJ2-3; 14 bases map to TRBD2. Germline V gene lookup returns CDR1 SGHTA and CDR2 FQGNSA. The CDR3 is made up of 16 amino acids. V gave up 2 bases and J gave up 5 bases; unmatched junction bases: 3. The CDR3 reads CASSLKTSGRGDTQYF. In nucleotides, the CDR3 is TGTGCCAGCAGCTTAAAGACTAGCGGGAGGGGAGATACGCAGTATTTT.

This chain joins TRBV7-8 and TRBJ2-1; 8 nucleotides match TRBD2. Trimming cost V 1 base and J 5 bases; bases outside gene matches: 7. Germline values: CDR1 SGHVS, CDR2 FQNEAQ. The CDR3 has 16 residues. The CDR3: CASSLGREGRHNEQFF. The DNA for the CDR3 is TGTGCCAGCAGCTTAGGTCGGGAGGGCCGTCACAATGAGCAGTTCTTC.

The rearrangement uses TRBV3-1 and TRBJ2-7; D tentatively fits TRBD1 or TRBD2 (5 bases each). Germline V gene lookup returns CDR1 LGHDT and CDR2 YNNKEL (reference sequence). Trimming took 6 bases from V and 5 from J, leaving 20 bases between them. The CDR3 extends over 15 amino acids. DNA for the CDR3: TGTGCCAGCAGTCCGGTAGGGACGTCCGGGAACGAGCAGTACTTC. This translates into CASSPVGTSGNEQYF.

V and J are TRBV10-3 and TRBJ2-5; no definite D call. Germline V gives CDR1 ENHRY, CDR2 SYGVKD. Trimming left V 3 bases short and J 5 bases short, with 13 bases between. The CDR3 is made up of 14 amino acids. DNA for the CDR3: TGTGCCATCAGTGACCCCGGCCCGGAGGAGACCCAGTACTTC. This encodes CAISDPGPEETQYF.

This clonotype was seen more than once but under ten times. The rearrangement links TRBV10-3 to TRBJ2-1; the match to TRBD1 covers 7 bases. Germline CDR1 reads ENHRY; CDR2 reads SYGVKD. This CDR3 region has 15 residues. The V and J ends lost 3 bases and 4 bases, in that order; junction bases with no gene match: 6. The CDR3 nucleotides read TGTGCCATCAGTGACCGGGACAGCGCTTACAATGAGCAGTTCTTC. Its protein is CAISDRDSAYNEQFF.

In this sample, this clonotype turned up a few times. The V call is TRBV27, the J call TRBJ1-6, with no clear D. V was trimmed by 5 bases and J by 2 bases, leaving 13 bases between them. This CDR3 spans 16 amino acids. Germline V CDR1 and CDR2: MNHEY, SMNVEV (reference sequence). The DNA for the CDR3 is TGTGCCAGCAGTCCGGAGGTTGGGCCCTATAATTCACCCCTCCACTTT. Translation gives CASSPEVGPYNSPLHF.

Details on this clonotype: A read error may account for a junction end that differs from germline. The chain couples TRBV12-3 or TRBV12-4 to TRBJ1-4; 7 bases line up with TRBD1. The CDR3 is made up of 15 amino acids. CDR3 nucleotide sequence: TGTGTCAGCAGTCCCAATACAGGGGATCATGAAAAACTGTTTTTT. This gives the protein CVSSPNTGDHEKLFF.

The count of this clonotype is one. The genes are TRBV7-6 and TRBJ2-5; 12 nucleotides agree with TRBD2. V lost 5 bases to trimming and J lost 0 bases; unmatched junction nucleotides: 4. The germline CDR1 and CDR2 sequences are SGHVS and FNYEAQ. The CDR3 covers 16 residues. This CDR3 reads CASSLGLAGNQETQYF. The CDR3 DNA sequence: TGTGCCAGCAGCCTCGGACTAGCGGGAAACCAAGAGACCCAGTACTTC.

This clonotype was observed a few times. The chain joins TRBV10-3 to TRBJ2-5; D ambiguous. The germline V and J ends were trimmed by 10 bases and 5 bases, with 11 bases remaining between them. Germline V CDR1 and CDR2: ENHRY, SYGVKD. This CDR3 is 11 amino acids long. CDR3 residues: CATGPQETQYF. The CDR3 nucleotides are TGTGCCACCGGGCCCCAGGAGACCCAGTACTTC.

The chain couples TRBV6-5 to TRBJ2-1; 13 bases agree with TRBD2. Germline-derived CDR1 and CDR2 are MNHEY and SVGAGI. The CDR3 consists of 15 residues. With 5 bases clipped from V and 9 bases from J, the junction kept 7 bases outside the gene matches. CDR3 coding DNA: TGTGCCAGCAGTATTGGACTAGCGGGAGCGGGTGAGCAGTTCTTC. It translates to CASSIGLAGAGEQFF.

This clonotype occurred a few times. CDR3 residues: CSVDYQGDGYTF. CDR3 DNA sequence: TGCAGCGTTGATTATCAGGGAGATGGCTACACCTTC. This rearrangement joins TRBV29-1 to TRBJ1-2, with D perhaps matching TRBD1 (5 bases). This CDR3 spans 12 amino acids. V lost 3 bases to trimming and J lost 6 bases, with 11 bases between them. Germline V gene data show CDR1 as SQVTM and CDR2 as ANQGSEA.

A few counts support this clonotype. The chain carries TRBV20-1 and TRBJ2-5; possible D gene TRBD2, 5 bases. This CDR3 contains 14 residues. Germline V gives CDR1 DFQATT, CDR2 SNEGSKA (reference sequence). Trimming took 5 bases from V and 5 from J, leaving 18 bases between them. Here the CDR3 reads CSAGWMGSDETQYF. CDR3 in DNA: TGCAGTGCTGGGTGGATGGGTAGCGATGAGACCCAGTACTTC.

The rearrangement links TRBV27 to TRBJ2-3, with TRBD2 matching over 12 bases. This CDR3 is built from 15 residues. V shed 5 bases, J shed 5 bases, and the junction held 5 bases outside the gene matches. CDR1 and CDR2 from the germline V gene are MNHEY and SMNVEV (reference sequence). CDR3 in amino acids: CASSPSGLAGDTQYF. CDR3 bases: TGTGCCAGCAGTCCCTCGGGACTAGCGGGAGATACGCAGTATTTT.

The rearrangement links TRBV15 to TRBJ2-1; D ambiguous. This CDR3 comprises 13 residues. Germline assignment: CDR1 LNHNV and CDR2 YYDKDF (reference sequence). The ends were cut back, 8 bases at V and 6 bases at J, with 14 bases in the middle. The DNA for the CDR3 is TGTGCCACCCTCGGAACCGTAAGCAATGAGCAGTTCTTC. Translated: CATLGTVSNEQFF. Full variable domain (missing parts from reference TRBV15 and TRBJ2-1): DAMVIQNPRYQVTQFGKPVTLSCSQTLNHNVMYWYQQKSSQAPKLLFHYYDKDFNNEADTPDNFQSRRPNTSFCFLDIRSPGLGDTAMYLCATLGTVSNEQFFGPGTRLTVL.

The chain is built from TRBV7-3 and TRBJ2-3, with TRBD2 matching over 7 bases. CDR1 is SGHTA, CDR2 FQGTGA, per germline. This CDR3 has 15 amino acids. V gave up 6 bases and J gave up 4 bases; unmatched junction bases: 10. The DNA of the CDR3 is TGTGCCAGCAGACTAACTAGCGAAGGCGCAGATACGCAGTATTTT. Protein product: CASRLTSEGADTQYF. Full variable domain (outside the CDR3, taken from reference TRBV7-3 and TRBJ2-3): GAGVSQTPSNKVTEKGKYVELRCDPISGHTALYWYRQSLGQGPEFLIYFQGTGAADDSGLPNDRFFAVRPEGSVSTLKIQRTERGDSAVYLCASRLTSEGADTQYFGPGTRLTVL.

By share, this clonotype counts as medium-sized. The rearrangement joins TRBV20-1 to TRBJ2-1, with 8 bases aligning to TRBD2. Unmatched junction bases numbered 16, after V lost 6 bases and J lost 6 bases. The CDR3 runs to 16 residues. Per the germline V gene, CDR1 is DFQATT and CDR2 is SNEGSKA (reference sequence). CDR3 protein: CSAAQRGSGICNEQFF. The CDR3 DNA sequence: TGCAGTGCCGCACAGAGGGGTAGCGGGATCTGCAATGAGCAGTTCTTC.

The CDR3, as DNA: TGCAGTGCTAGAGTCCCGGGAGGGCTTCAATACGAGCAGTACTTC. Protein product: CSARVPGGLQYEQYF. The rearrangement joins TRBV20-1 to TRBJ2-4, with 8 bases identical to TRBD2. The DNA matches TRBJ2-7 better at its end, which makes the J call doubtful. This CDR3 contains 15 residues. Per the germline V gene, CDR1 is DFQATT and CDR2 is SNEGSKA (reference sequence).

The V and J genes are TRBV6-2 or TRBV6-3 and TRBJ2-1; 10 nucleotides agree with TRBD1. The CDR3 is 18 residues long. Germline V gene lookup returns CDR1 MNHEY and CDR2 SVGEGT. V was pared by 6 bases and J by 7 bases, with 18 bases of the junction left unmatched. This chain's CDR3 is CASSNTRRRQGAWNEQFF. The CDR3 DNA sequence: TGTGCCAGCAGCAATACCCGCAGAAGACAGGGGGCGTGGAATGAGCAGTTCTTC.